The next 12 T cell receptor beta chains were all read from a single sample in a study of cytomegalovirus exposure and HLA in healthy donors. Some clones are missing from TCRdb's copy, which holds only in-frame ones; the method was immunoSEQ multiplex PCR. Of 250,000 to 400,000 clones in the sample, around 90% were seen once. The material sequenced was PBMCs. These receptors all stem from a woman aged 25 to 39 in good health and CMV-seropositive.

The chain couples TRBV30 to TRBJ1-1; unclear D gene. The length of the CDR3 is 12 residues. V lost 3 bases, J lost 0 bases, and 5 bases lay in between. Germline lookup yields CDR1 GTSNPN and CDR2 SVGIG (reference sequence). CDR3 region: CAWRFVNTEAFF. CDR3 bases: TGTGCCTGGAGATTCGTGAACACTGAAGCTTTCTTT.

V is TRBV2 and J is TRBJ1-2; D remains unclear. Germline CDR1 is SNHLY and CDR2 is FYNNEI. There are 10 residues in the CDR3. V gave up 7 bases and J gave up 7 bases, with 7 bases separating them. CDR3 in DNA: TGTGCCAGCAAAGTGGGTGGCTACACCTTC. As protein: CASKVGGYTF. The full variable domain, with the rest looked up from reference TRBV2 and TRBJ1-2, is EPEVTQTPSHQVTQMGQEVILRCVPISNHLYFYWYRQILGQKVEFLVSFYNNEISEKSEIFDDQFSVERPDGSNFTLKIRSTKLEDSAMYFCASKVGGYTFGSGTRLTVV.

The V call is TRBV7-3, the J call TRBJ1-5; 7 positions agree with TRBD1. This CDR3 comprises 13 residues. V was clipped by 1 base and J by 8 bases; unmatched bases: 2. CDR1 is SGHTA, CDR2 FQGTGA, per germline. CDR3 region: CASSLNRGEPQHF. The CDR3 DNA sequence: TGTGCCAGCAGCTTAAACAGGGGTGAGCCCCAGCATTTT.

J is TRBJ2-2 and V is TRBV4-2; 9 nucleotides match TRBD2. The germline CDR1 and CDR2 sequences are LGHNA and YNFKEQ. This CDR3 has 16 residues. V lost 0 bases, J lost 3 bases, and 2 bases stayed unmatched. This CDR3 reads CASSQEVAGDTGELFF. The CDR3 nucleotides read TGTGCCAGCAGCCAAGAAGTAGCGGGAGACACCGGGGAGCTGTTTTTT.

The rearrangement uses TRBV28 and TRBJ1-2; D is undetermined. This CDR3 comprises 14 residues. Trimming shortened V by 5 bases and J by 3 bases, and 13 bases separated the two germline ends. Germline CDR1 MDHEN, CDR2 SYDVKM. This CDR3 is CASSLHREDYGYTF. CDR3 sequence (DNA): TGTGCCAGCAGTCTCCACCGGGAAGACTATGGCTACACCTTC.

Concerning this clone itself: Other DNA sequences in the sample encode the same CDR3. CDR3: CASSLGSYEQYF. The CDR3 DNA follows: TGTGCCAGCAGTTTGGGCTCCTACGAGCAGTACTTC. V usage is TRBV28 and J usage is TRBJ2-7; D is uncertain. Per germline, CDR1 MDHEN and CDR2 SYDVKM. The CDR3 runs 12 residues. V lost 3 bases to trimming and J lost 0 bases, with 3 bases between them. Filled out from reference TRBV28 and TRBJ2-7, the complete variable domain reads DVKVTQSSRYLVKRTGEKVFLECVQDMDHENMFWYRQDPGLGLRLIYFSYDVKMKEKGDIPEGYSVSREKKERFSLILESASTNQTSMYLCASSLGSYEQYFGPGTRLTVT.

The rearrangement joins TRBV7-2 to TRBJ2-2; TRBD1 matches 7 bases. The V gene's germline CDR1 is SGHTA and CDR2 FQGNSA. The CDR3 covers 15 residues. V gave up 3 bases and J gave up 4 bases; unmatched junction bases: 5. The CDR3: CASSFRQGATGELFF. CDR3 DNA sequence: TGTGCCAGCAGCTTCCGACAGGGCGCCACCGGGGAGCTGTTTTTT.

This rearrangement joins TRBV5-4 to TRBJ2-1; 7 bases align to TRBD2. Germline CDR1 is SGHNT and CDR2 is YYREEE (reference sequence). The V gene end was trimmed by 5 bases and the J gene end by 4 bases; junction bases not matched to a gene: 12. The CDR3 totals 16 residues. The chain's CDR3 is CASRPEIKREYNEQFF. The CDR3 nucleotides read TGTGCCAGCAGGCCCGAGATCAAGCGGGAATACAATGAGCAGTTCTTC.

The sample holds a few counts of this clone. The V gene is TRBV9, the J gene TRBJ1-5; weak D call: TRBD1 (6 bases). The CDR3 runs to 14 residues. Per the germline V gene, CDR1 is SGDLS and CDR2 is YYNGEE. V lost 0 bases, J lost 9 bases, and 13 bases lay in between. CDR3 bases: TGTGCCAGCAGCGTAGGGGGCACAGGGTCGCCCCAGCATTTT. This codes for CASSVGGTGSPQHF.

The chain combines TRBV27 with TRBJ2-2, with TRBD2 matching over 8 bases. CDR1 MNHEY and CDR2 SMNVEV come from the germline V gene (reference sequence). The CDR3 spans 18 residues. With 2 bases clipped from V and 0 bases from J, the junction kept 8 bases outside the gene matches. This CDR3 reads CASSLLGGVGTNTGELFF. The CDR3 nucleotides are TGTGCCAGCAGTTTACTCGGGGGGGTTGGAACGAACACCGGGGAGCTGTTTTTT.

The J gene is TRBJ2-7, the V gene TRBV28; D call uncertain. The V and J ends lost 3 bases and 2 bases respectively, with 8 bases between them. Germline CDR1 and CDR2: MDHEN and SYDVKM. The CDR3 has 13 amino acids. The CDR3 reads CASSFNSPYEQYF. CDR3 in DNA: TGTGCCAGCAGTTTTAACAGCCCCTACGAGCAGTACTTC.

The chain joins TRBV28 to TRBJ2-7, with D uncertain. The V gene lost 7 bases and the J gene lost 6 bases, with 16 bases spanning the gap. This CDR3 comprises 13 residues. Germline V gene lookup returns CDR1 MDHEN and CDR2 SYDVKM. CDR3 nucleotide sequence: TGTGCCAGCACCTTGGGTGGCTCGGGCGAGCAGTACTTC. It translates to CASTLGGSGEQYF.